These 24 T cell receptor beta chains came from one sample sequenced in a study of blood T cell repertoires in COVID-19. The data were produced by immunoSEQ multiplex PCR, yet TCRdb's version contains in-frame clones alone and is incomplete. Here the sample spans fewer than 300,000 clones, approximately 83% being singletons. Sequenced: peripheral blood. Every receptor here comes from a woman in her forties or fifties who had recovered from COVID-19.

This clone was seen a single time. The J gene is TRBJ1-5, the V gene TRBV2; 7 bases fit TRBD1. The CDR3 has 13 amino acids. The V and J ends lost 7 bases and 5 bases, in that order; junction bases with no gene match: 5. CDR1 and CDR2 from the germline V gene are SNHLY and FYNNEI. CDR3 region: CASNDRDYQPQHF. The CDR3 nucleotides read TGTGCCAGCAATGACAGGGACTATCAGCCCCAGCATTTT.

The genes are TRBV27 and TRBJ2-7; 9 bases align to TRBD2. Germline CDR1 is MNHEY and CDR2 is SMNVEV (reference sequence). Germline trimming cut 6 bases from V and 2 bases from J; bases unmatched to any gene: 5. The CDR3 is 14 residues long. CDR3 in amino acids: CASSRRGGPYEQYF. The CDR3 coding sequence is TGTGCCAGCAGCCGGCGGGGGGGGCCCTACGAGCAGTACTTC.

The V and J genes are TRBV5-1 and TRBJ2-1, with 9 bases that match TRBD2. The length of the CDR3 is 15 residues. Germline V gene sequence: CDR1 SGHRS, CDR2 YFSETQ. V was pared by 4 bases and J by 8 bases, with 10 bases of the junction left unmatched. CDR3 sequence reads: CASSPWTSDFDEQFF. In nucleotides, the CDR3 is TGCGCCAGCAGCCCCTGGACTAGCGATTTCGATGAGCAGTTCTTC.

The chain is built from TRBV5-6 and TRBJ2-5; 7 bases agree with TRBD1. The V gene's germline CDR1 is SGHDT and CDR2 YYEEEE. The CDR3 runs 15 residues. The J segment lost 4 bases and the V segment lost 2 bases, leaving 8 bases of the junction unmatched. CDR3 nucleotide sequence: TGTGCCAGCAGCTTTGAGGGGGCAGGAGGAGAGACCCAGTACTTC. It is translated as CASSFEGAGGETQYF. Variable domain in full (rest from reference TRBV5-6 and TRBJ2-5): DAGVTQSPTHLIKTRGQQVTLRCSPKSGHDTVSWYQQALGQGPQFIFQYYEEEERQRGNFPDRFSGHQFPNYSSELNVNALLLGDSALYLCASSFEGAGGETQYFGPGTRLLVL.

V is TRBV28 and J is TRBJ1-2, with D unclear. The CDR3 length is 13 residues. Trimming removed 1 base at V and 0 bases at J, with 3 bases between. Germline CDR1 reads MDHEN; CDR2 reads SYDVKM. CDR3 sequence: CASSLSSNYGYTF. CDR3 nucleotide sequence: TGTGCCAGCAGTTTATCATCTAACTATGGCTACACCTTC.

V is TRBV9 and J is TRBJ2-5, with TRBD2 matching over 11 bases. CDR1 is SGDLS and CDR2 is YYNGEE in the germline V gene. The CDR3 runs 15 residues. V lost 0 bases and J lost 4; bases outside the gene matches: 2. CDR3 nucleotides: TGTGCCAGCAGCGTAGCTAGCGGGGGGAGAGAGACCCAGTACTTC. This translates into CASSVASGGRETQYF. Looking up the rest from reference TRBV9 and TRBJ2-5 gives the full variable domain: DSGVTQTPKHLITATGQRVTLRCSPRSGDLSVYWYQQSLDQGLQFLIQYYNGEERAKGNILERFSAQQFPDLHSELNLSSLELGDSALYFCASSVASGGRETQYFGPGTRLLVL.

This sequence joins TRBV5-1 and TRBJ1-2; no clear D gene. Germline CDR1 and CDR2: SGHRS and YFSETQ. V lost 2 bases and J 7 bases, leaving 9 bases between the germline ends. This CDR3 region has 12 residues. The DNA for the CDR3 is TGCGCCAGCAGCTTCCAGTCCTCTGGCTACACCTTC. This codes for CASSFQSSGYTF.

The chain employs TRBV10-3 and TRBJ1-1; no firm D call. The CDR3 runs 15 residues. CDR1 ENHRY and CDR2 SYGVKD come from the germline V gene. V gave up 4 bases and J gave up 2 bases, with 14 bases separating them. The CDR3 loop is CAISGLWKNNTEAFF. CDR3 bases: TGTGCCATCAGTGGACTATGGAAGAACAACACTGAAGCTTTCTTT.

The V and J genes are TRBV15 and TRBJ2-6; 9 bases map to TRBD1. The length of the CDR3 is 19 residues. With 3 bases clipped from V and 0 bases from J, the junction kept 9 bases outside the gene matches. Germline V gene sequence: CDR1 LNHNV, CDR2 YYDKDF (reference sequence). Here the CDR3 reads CATSRFPGQGSSGANVLTF. CDR3 DNA sequence: TGTGCCACCAGCAGGTTCCCGGGACAGGGCAGCTCTGGGGCCAACGTCCTGACTTTC. Combining the CDR3 with reference TRBV15 and TRBJ2-6 gives the whole variable domain DAMVIQNPRYQVTQFGKPVTLSCSQTLNHNVMYWYQQKSSQAPKLLFHYYDKDFNNEADTPDNFQSRRPNTSFCFLDIRSPGLGDTAMYLCATSRFPGQGSSGANVLTFGAGSRLTVL.

V and J are TRBV6-5 and TRBJ2-1; perhaps TRBD1 as D (6 bases). The CDR3 is 13 residues long. V gave up 4 bases and J gave up 9 bases, with 13 bases separating them. Germline CDR1 reads MNHEY; CDR2 reads SVGAGI. The CDR3 spells CASSSQQGGEQFF. CDR3 sequence (DNA): TGTGCCAGCAGTTCCCAACAGGGCGGTGAGCAGTTCTTC.

In regard to this clone: The junction does not match germline at one end; this may be a read error. This sequence joins TRBV6-4 and TRBJ1-3; D is unresolved. Germline CDR1 is MRHNA and CDR2 is SNTAGT. CDR3 length: 15 amino acids. The CDR3 reads CASSDSSDPRNSIYF. DNA for the CDR3: TGTGCCAGCAGTGACTCCAGTGATCCCCGTAACAGCATATATTTT.

As to this clone: This may arise from a read error, as a much more abundant clone is one base away. This same CDR3 is encoded by further DNA sequences in the sample. This chain joins TRBV2 and TRBJ2-1; 9 nucleotides agree with TRBD1. CDR1 is SNHLY, CDR2 FYNNEI, per germline. The J segment lost 0 bases and the V segment lost 6 bases, leaving 3 bases of the junction unmatched. The CDR3 runs 15 residues. Here the CDR3 reads CASSSDRGSYNEQFF. CDR3 bases: TGTGCCAGCAGCTCGGACAGGGGCTCCTACAATGAGCAGTTCTTC.

The chain is built from TRBV11-2 and TRBJ2-7; D may be TRBD2 (5 bases). Germline loops: CDR1 SGHAT, CDR2 FQNNGV. V lost 4 bases and J 5 bases, leaving 12 bases between the germline ends. The CDR3 spans 13 residues. The CDR3 here is CASSWGSGDEQYF. CDR3 DNA: TGTGCCAGCAGCTGGGGTTCCGGGGACGAGCAGTACTTC.

This clone was picked up a small number of times. This chain links TRBV3-1 (or the pseudogene TRBV3-2) with TRBJ2-1, with TRBD2 as a possible D gene (7 bases). The CDR3 consists of 12 residues. The germline V and J ends were trimmed by 4 bases and 14 bases, with 15 bases remaining between them. Germline CDR1 is LGHDT and CDR2 is YNNKEL (reference sequence). The CDR3, as DNA: TGTGCCAGCAGCCGGGCGGCGGGGGCGGAGTTCTTC. Amino acid sequence: CASSRAAGAEFF.

V gene TRBV9 combines with J gene TRBJ2-7, with 8 bases fitting TRBD2. Germline V gives CDR1 SGDLS, CDR2 YYNGEE. CDR3 length: 22 amino acids. V dropped 0 bases and J dropped 0; count of bases not matched to a gene: 23. The CDR3, as DNA: TGTGCCAGCAGCGTAGGTCCCGACACGGGCGGGGGGAAAGGGGGAAACTCCTACGAGCAGTACTTC. This codes for CASSVGPDTGGGKGGNSYEQYF.

The gene calls are TRBV4-3 and TRBJ1-2; D gene unclear. V lost 1 base and J 2 bases, leaving 11 bases between the germline ends. This CDR3 spans 15 amino acids. Germline V gives CDR1 LGHNA, CDR2 YSLEER. CDR3 in DNA: TGCGCCAGCAGCCAAGGATTAAACATAAACTATGGCTACACCTTC. Its protein is CASSQGLNINYGYTF.

This chain joins TRBV2 and TRBJ2-4, with 7 bases fitting TRBD2. Germline V gene data show CDR1 as SNHLY and CDR2 as FYNNEI. CDR3 length: 15 amino acids. The trim removed 2 bases at V and 7 bases at J, leaving 8 bases unmatched. The CDR3 DNA reads as TGTGCCAGCAGTGAAATGGGGACTAACGTGAACATTCAGTACTTC. It specifies CASSEMGTNVNIQYF.

The chain has TRBV19 and TRBJ2-5, with 7 bases identical to TRBD2. There are 16 residues in the CDR3. V lost 3 bases, J lost 0 bases, and 7 bases stayed unmatched. From germline, CDR1 is LNHDA and CDR2 SQIVND (reference sequence). The CDR3 nucleotides read TGTGCCAGTAGTATTTCCGCGGGAGTACACCAAGAGACCCAGTACTTC. Its translation is CASSISAGVHQETQYF.

The rearrangement uses TRBV7-2 and TRBJ2-5; TRBD1 aligns across 8 bases. The CDR3 totals 15 residues. Unmatched junction bases numbered 8, after V lost 4 bases and J lost 4 bases. Per germline, CDR1 SGHTA and CDR2 FQGNSA. The DNA of the CDR3 is TGTGCCAGCAGCTCTCAGACAGGGGTGGGAGAGACCCAGTACTTC. Protein product: CASSSQTGVGETQYF.

This clone has only a few counts. This sample also contains other DNA sequences that code for the same CDR3. This rearrangement joins TRBV27 to TRBJ1-4; 7 bases map to TRBD1. V gave up 5 bases and J gave up 0 bases; unmatched junction bases: 3. CDR3 length: 15 amino acids. Germline V gene data show CDR1 as MNHEY and CDR2 as SMNVEV (reference sequence). For the CDR3, the DNA is TGTGCCAGCAGTCCGCAGGGGGCAACTAATGAAAAACTGTTTTTT. Its protein product is CASSPQGATNEKLFF.

The count of this clone is one. The chain recombines TRBV5-6 with TRBJ2-5; D is uncertain. The CDR3 sequence is 14 residues long. The V end lost 1 base, the J end lost 1 base, and 8 bases lay between the germline ends. Germline-derived CDR1 and CDR2 are SGHDT and YYEEEE. The CDR3 protein is CASSLPPSQETQYF. Here the CDR3 DNA reads TGTGCCAGCAGCTTGCCCCCCTCCCAAGAGACCCAGTACTTC.

V gene TRBV19 combines with J gene TRBJ2-7; D gene ambiguous. Trimming stripped 5 bases from V and 2 bases from J, with 13 bases between. Germline assignment: CDR1 LNHDA and CDR2 SQIVND (reference sequence). This CDR3 spans 14 amino acids. CDR3 protein: CASSFALEAYEQYF. Here the CDR3 DNA reads TGTGCCAGTAGTTTCGCCCTAGAGGCCTACGAGCAGTACTTC.

The rearrangement joins TRBV27 to TRBJ2-1; 8 bases align to TRBD2. The germline CDR1 and CDR2 sequences are MNHEY and SMNVEV (reference sequence). The length of the CDR3 is 14 residues. The V gene end was trimmed by 6 bases and the J gene end by 3 bases; junction bases not matched to a gene: 4. Here the CDR3 reads CASRVAGNYNEQFF. The CDR3 DNA follows: TGTGCCAGCAGGGTAGCGGGAAACTACAATGAGCAGTTCTTC.

This clone was found once. The chain carries TRBV30 and TRBJ1-6; possibly TRBD1 for D (6 bases). Trimming pared 1 base from V and 14 bases from J, leaving 21 bases between. The CDR3 contains 15 residues. In germline, CDR1 is GTSNPN, CDR2 SVGIG (reference sequence). The CDR3 bases are TGTGCCTGGAGTGGGTATTGGGGGCCCGAATACACCCTCCACTTT. The encoded protein is CAWSGYWGPEYTLHF.